The clone carrying this TCR beta chain came up once. The CDR3 is 13 residues long. With V trimmed by 5 bases and J by 3 bases, 4 bases remained unmatched. CDR1 and CDR2 from the germline V gene are GTSNPN and SVGIG (reference sequence). The sample belongs to a study of tumor T cells in aggressive B-cell lymphoma. The table came from immunoSEQ multiplex PCR; TCRdb's copy has only in-frame clones and leaves some out. The profile shows more than 4,000 clones, roughly 80% of them singletons. The chain has TRBV30 and TRBJ1-3; 7 bases are shared with TRBD1. This TCR came from an adult with diffuse large B cell lymphoma. The material sequenced was tumor tissue. CDR3 nucleotides: TGTGCCTGGCATAGGGGGCATGGAAACACCATATATTTT. As protein: CAWHRGHGNTIYF.